The 5 T cell receptor beta chains listed next were all sequenced from one sample in a study of metastatic and nonmetastatic thyroid tumors. TCRdb re-clonotyped the PCR reads through MiXCR. The table includes 15,000 to 25,000 clones, about a quarter detected once. Nobody among the patients had been given any treatment before thyroid surgery. The sample consisted of blood. These receptors originate from a male donor with papillary thyroid cancer or a benign thyroid nodule (not recorded which). Some clones in this sample may be carry-over from other donors' samples.

The sample holds one count of this clone. Other DNA sequences of this sample code for an identical CDR3. The CDR3 reads CASSPQTDYEQYF. The CDR3 DNA reads as TGTGCCAGCTCACCACAGACAGATTACGAGCAGTACTTC. V gene TRBV18 combines with J gene TRBJ2-7; perhaps TRBD1 as D (5 bases). The germline V gene encodes CDR1 KGHSH and CDR2 LQKENI. The CDR3 has 13 amino acids. Trimming took off 1 base at V and 4 bases at J, with 8 bases between the two ends. The full variable domain, its missing parts supplied by reference TRBV18 and TRBJ2-7, is NAGVMQNPRHLVRRRGQEARLRCSPMKGHSHVYWYRQLPEEGLKFMVYLQKENIIDESGMPKERFSAEFPKEGPSILRIQQVVRGDSAAYFCASSPQTDYEQYFGPGTRLTVT.

The V call is TRBV30, the J call TRBJ1-2; no clear D gene. CDR1 is GTSNPN, CDR2 SVGIG, per germline (reference sequence). The CDR3 has 12 amino acids. Trimming removed 5 bases from V and 8 bases from J, with 15 bases in between. DNA of the CDR3: TGTGCCTGGGAGCGACCTCCGAGAGGCTACACCTTC. Protein product: CAWERPPRGYTF.

This clone was counted only a few times. The chain uses TRBV6-6 and TRBJ1-3, with no clear D. CDR1 is MNHNY and CDR2 is SVGAGI in the germline V gene (reference sequence). The CDR3 runs to 16 residues. Between the trimmed V and J ends, which lost 0 bases and 2 bases, there was a span of 11 bases. The CDR3 reads CASSYSVGLPGNTIYF. CDR3 in DNA: TGTGCCAGCAGTTACTCAGTGGGGTTACCTGGAAACACCATATATTTT.

A few counts support this clone. This chain links TRBV6-1 with TRBJ1-2; 7 nucleotides line up with TRBD1. The trim removed 6 bases at V and 5 bases at J, leaving 6 bases unmatched. The germline CDR1 and CDR2 sequences are MNHNS and SASEGT. CDR3 size: 13 residues. As DNA, the CDR3 is TGTGCCAGCAGCCAGCAGGGGGGGTATGGCTACACCTTC. This gives the protein CASSQQGGYGYTF.

This clone is categorized as medium-sized. The rearrangement joins TRBV24-1 to TRBJ1-2; TRBD1 matches at 10 bases. Trimming cost V 3 bases and J 5 bases; bases outside gene matches: 5. This CDR3 spans 15 amino acids. Germline values: CDR1 KGHDR, CDR2 SFDVKD. CDR3 nucleotide sequence: TGTGCCACCAGTGATGGCCGGACAGGGGGTTATGGCTACACCTTC. This translates into CATSDGRTGGYGYTF.